This is a list of T cell receptor beta chains from one sample in a study of blood T cell repertoires in COVID-19. Repertoires were generated with immunoSEQ multiplex PCR, while TCRdb's copy carries only in-frame clones and drops some. This table holds fewer than 250,000 clones, 89% found once. Sequenced material: peripheral blood. These receptors all come from a man aged 55 to 70 who had recovered from COVID-19. Both conserved end residues are part of each CDR3. The order of the fields is CDR3 DNA, CDR3 protein, J gene, clone size, V gene, D gene. The D gene is left open where the match is weak. Clone sizes are given selectively: once, few, many, or a class where the clone is expanded.

TGCGCCAGCAGCTTGGAGTGGCAGAACACCGGGGAGCTGTTTTTT	CASSLEWQNTGELFF	TRBJ2-2	-	TRBV5-1	-
TGTGCCATCAGTGTGCGGGGGGATACGCAGTATTTT	CAISVRGDTQYF	TRBJ2-3	-	TRBV10-3	TRBD2
TGCGCCAGCAGCCAAGGACTAGTCGAGACCCAGTACTTC	CASSQGLVETQYF	TRBJ2-5	-	TRBV4-1	-
TGCGCCAGCAGCAGTTCCCTGACAGGGGGCATCGAGCAGTACTTC	CASSSSLTGGIEQYF	TRBJ2-7	once	TRBV5-1	TRBD1
TGTGCCAGCAGCCAAGTACAAAACTATGGCTACACCTTC	CASSQVQNYGYTF	TRBJ1-2	-	TRBV7-9	-
TGTGCCAGCAGCCTCAGTCGGGGGGCCAGTGGTGAGACCCAGTACTTC	CASSLSRGASGETQYF	TRBJ2-5	-	TRBV9	-
TGTGCCAGCAGGACTAGCCGGGGCTCCTACGAGCAGTACTTC	CASRTSRGSYEQYF	TRBJ2-7	-	TRBV6-5	TRBD2
TGTGCCAGCAGACCCCAGACAGGGTACTATGGCTACACCTTC	CASRPQTGYYGYTF	TRBJ1-2	-	TRBV5-6	TRBD1
TGCAGTGCTAGTTTGGGCAGCTCCTACGAGCAGTACTTC	CSASLGSSYEQYF	TRBJ2-7	-	TRBV20-1	-
TGTGCCAGCAGCTTAGAACGTACAGGGTTTTACGAGCAGTACTTC	CASSLERTGFYEQYF	TRBJ2-7	-	TRBV7-9	-
TGTGCCAGCAGGACAGGGGATTATGGCTACACCTTC	CASRTGDYGYTF	TRBJ1-2	once	TRBV27	TRBD1
TGTGCCAGCAGCTACGGACTAGCGGGGGGTCTTATTACCGGGGAGCTGTTTTTT	CASSYGLAGGLITGELFF	TRBJ2-2	-	TRBV7-8	TRBD2
TGCGCCAGCAGCCAAGACGGTTTTCGCGGGAGTGGGGAGACCCAGTACTTC	CASSQDGFRGSGETQYF	TRBJ2-5	-	TRBV4-3	TRBD2
TGTGCCAGCAGTATTTCGACAGGTATCGCCAACGAGCAGTACTTC	CASSISTGIANEQYF	TRBJ2-7	-	TRBV28	-
TGCGCCAGCAGCCTACCGACCGGGACTAGCGGAGATACGCAGTATTTT	CASSLPTGTSGDTQYF	TRBJ2-3	once	TRBV5-1	TRBD2
TGTGCCAGCAGCCAGAGCGGGGGGCTTCACAATGAGCAGTTCTTC	CASSQSGGLHNEQFF	TRBJ2-1	many	TRBV7-7	TRBD2
TGTGCCAGCACAACAATACGAACAGGGGATACCGGGGAGCTGTTTTTT	CASTTIRTGDTGELFF	TRBJ2-2	-	TRBV25-1	TRBD1
TGTGCCAGCTCACCACGTAGCGGGAGCGCAGAGACCCAGTACTTC	CASSPRSGSAETQYF	TRBJ2-5	-	TRBV18	TRBD2
TGTGCCAGCAGCGTCTACAGAGGGGATACGCAGTATTTT	CASSVYRGDTQYF	TRBJ2-3	-	TRBV9	-
TGTGCCAGCAGCTTGAGCCTTCAGCGGGGGGGTAAAGAGACCCAGTACTTC	CASSLSLQRGGKETQYF	TRBJ2-5	-	TRBV5-6	TRBD2
TGCGCCAGCAGCCTCGACAGGCCGGGGAACACTGAAGCTTTCTTT	CASSLDRPGNTEAFF	TRBJ1-1	-	TRBV5-1	-
TGCGCCAGCAGTACTGGGGGAGCGGGAGGGACTGAGCAGTTCTTC	CASSTGGAGGTEQFF	TRBJ2-1	-	TRBV5-1	TRBD2
TGTGCCAGCAGACTAGCGGGGAGCACAGATACGCAGTATTTT	CASRLAGSTDTQYF	TRBJ2-3	-	TRBV7-2	TRBD2
TGCAGCGCTAGGACAGGGTACACTGAAGCTTTCTTT	CSARTGYTEAFF	TRBJ1-1	-	TRBV29-1	TRBD1
TGTGCCAGCAGCCACCGGACTAGGGGACCCTACGAGCAGTACTTC	CASSHRTRGPYEQYF	TRBJ2-7	-	TRBV5-6	TRBD2
TGTGCCAGCAGTGAAGAACAGGGTATCTATGGCTACACCTTC	CASSEEQGIYGYTF	TRBJ1-2	-	TRBV2	-
TGTGCCACAAGCAGGGACAGCTATGGCTACACCTTC	CATSRDSYGYTF	TRBJ1-2	-	TRBV15	TRBD1
TGCGCCAGCAGCCAAGAAGGTCGAAACAGACCAAACACTGAAGCTTTCTTT	CASSQEGRNRPNTEAFF	TRBJ1-1	many	TRBV4-1	-
TGCGCCAGCAGCTTGGGAGGGACAGGGACCTATGGCTACACCTTC	CASSLGGTGTYGYTF	TRBJ1-2	-	TRBV5-1	TRBD1